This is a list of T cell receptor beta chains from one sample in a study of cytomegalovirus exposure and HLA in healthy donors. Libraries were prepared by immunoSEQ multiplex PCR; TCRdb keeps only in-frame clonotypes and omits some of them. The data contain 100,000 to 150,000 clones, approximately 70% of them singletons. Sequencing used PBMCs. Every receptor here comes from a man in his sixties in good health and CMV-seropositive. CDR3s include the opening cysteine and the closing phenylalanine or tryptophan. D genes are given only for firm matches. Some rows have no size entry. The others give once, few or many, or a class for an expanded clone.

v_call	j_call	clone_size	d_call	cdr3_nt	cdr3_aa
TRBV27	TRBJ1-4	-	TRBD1	TGTGCCAGCAGTTTAGCCGGGACAGGGCTTAATGAAAAACTGTTTTTT	CASSLAGTGLNEKLFF
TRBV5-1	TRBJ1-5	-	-	TGCGCCAGCAGCCCCTCCGGGGGGGCGAGTAATCAGCCCCAGCATTTT	CASSPSGGASNQPQHF
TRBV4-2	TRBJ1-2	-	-	TGTGCCAGCAGCCAAGTAGGAGGGAAGGGCTGGGACTATGGCTACACCTTC	CASSQVGGKGWDYGYTF
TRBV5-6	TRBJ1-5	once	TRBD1	TGTGCCAGCAGCCCAAGGACAGGGGGGATTGGCCAGCCCCAGCATTTT	CASSPRTGGIGQPQHF
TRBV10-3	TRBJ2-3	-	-	TGTGCCGCTACCCGGGTCCCCACAGATACGCAGTATTTT	CAATRVPTDTQYF
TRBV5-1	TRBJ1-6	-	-	TGCGCCAGCAGGCTCCAGGCGCAGGATTCACCCCTCCACTTT	CASRLQAQDSPLHF
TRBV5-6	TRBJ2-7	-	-	TGTGCCAGCAGCTCCGACAGACCCTACGAGCAGTACTTC	CASSSDRPYEQYF
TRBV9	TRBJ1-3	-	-	TGTGCCAGCAGCGTAGATTACGGGGGCTCTGGAAACACCATATATTTT	CASSVDYGGSGNTIYF
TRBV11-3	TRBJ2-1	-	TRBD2	TGTGCCAGCAGCTCGGGACTAGCGGGGGACAATGAGCAGTTCTTC	CASSSGLAGDNEQFF
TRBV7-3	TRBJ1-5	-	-	TGTGCCAGCAGCCTCACAGGGCTTCAGCCCCAGCATTTT	CASSLTGLQPQHF
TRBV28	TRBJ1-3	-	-	TGTGCCAGCGAGGTCCGAGGATTGCCCGCCTCTGGAAACACCATATATTTT	CASEVRGLPASGNTIYF
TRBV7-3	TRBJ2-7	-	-	TGTGCCAGCCCGCGCAAGCCCCGTCAGTACTTC	CASPRKPRQYF
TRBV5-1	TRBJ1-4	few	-	TGCGCCAGCAGCTTGAACTCTGCAACTAATGAAAAACTGTTTTTT	CASSLNSATNEKLFF
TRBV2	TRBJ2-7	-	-	TGTGCCAGCAGTGAAGCGCTTCGGGGATTCGGCGAGCAGTACTTC	CASSEALRGFGEQYF
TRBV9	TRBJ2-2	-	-	TGTGCCAGCAGCGTAGTGGGGCACACCGGGGAGCTGTTTTTT	CASSVVGHTGELFF
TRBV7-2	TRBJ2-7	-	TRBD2	TGTGCCAGCAACCTAGCGGGGGGGCCCTACGAGCAGTACTTC	CASNLAGGPYEQYF
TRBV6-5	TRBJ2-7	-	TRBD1	TGTGCCAGCAGTTCACGGGACAGTGGCTACGAGCAGTACTTC	CASSSRDSGYEQYF
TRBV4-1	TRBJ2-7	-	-	TGCGCCAGCAGCCCACAGGTTCCCTACGAGCAGTACTTC	CASSPQVPYEQYF
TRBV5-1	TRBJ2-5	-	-	TGCGCCAGCAGCTTGCAGTCAGGGTGGTCTGCAGAGACCCAGTACTTC	CASSLQSGWSAETQYF
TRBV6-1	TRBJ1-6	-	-	TGTGCCACGAGAACCGGGACTTCAGACTCACCCCTCCACTTT	CATRTGTSDSPLHF
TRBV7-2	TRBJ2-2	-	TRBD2	TGTGCCAGCAGCCTGACGACTAGCGCCCGGGAGCTGTTTTTT	CASSLTTSARELFF
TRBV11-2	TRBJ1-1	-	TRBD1	TGTGCCAGCAGCTCCGACAGGGGAAGTAATACGGTCGTTAAGGCTTTCTTT	CASSSDRGSNTVVKAFF